Below, 9 T cell receptor beta chains from the same sample are listed, as sequenced in a study of PD-1 blockade in mismatch repair-deficient tumors. Data came from immunoSEQ multiplex PCR; TCRdb stores just in-frame clones and leaves some out. The sample includes some 110,000 clones, around 80% of them seen just once. Source: peripheral blood, taken just over 59 weeks after starting pembrolizumab. These receptor sequences come from an adult with mismatch repair-deficient cancer.

The chain combines TRBV4-1 with TRBJ2-1, with 8 bases fitting TRBD1. The J segment lost 3 bases and the V segment lost 2 bases, leaving 9 bases of the junction unmatched. The germline V gene encodes CDR1 MGHRA and CDR2 YSYEKL. CDR3 length: 17 amino acids. The CDR3 loop is CASSQIGATGDYNEQFF. The DNA for the CDR3 is TGCGCCAGCAGCCAAATTGGGGCGACAGGGGACTACAATGAGCAGTTCTTC.

V usage is TRBV5-1 and J usage is TRBJ2-7; 8 bases line up with TRBD2. With V trimmed by 0 bases and J by 5 bases, 13 bases remained unmatched. The CDR3 extends over 17 amino acids. CDR1 and CDR2 from the germline V gene are SGHRS and YFSETQ. DNA for the CDR3: TGCGCCAGCAGCTTGGTCTCTAGCGGGCTCGGAGGGGACGAGCAGTACTTC. Translated: CASSLVSSGLGGDEQYF.

The rearrangement joins TRBV9 to TRBJ2-3; the D is unclear. CDR1 is SGDLS, CDR2 YYNGEE, per germline. Trimming stripped 4 bases from V and 4 bases from J, with 13 bases between. The CDR3 has 14 amino acids. The CDR3 protein is CASSRFDGADTQYF. The CDR3 DNA follows: TGTGCCAGCAGCCGATTTGACGGAGCAGATACGCAGTATTTT. Variable domain in full (rest from reference TRBV9 and TRBJ2-3): DSGVTQTPKHLITATGQRVTLRCSPRSGDLSVYWYQQSLDQGLQFLIQYYNGEERAKGNILERFSAQQFPDLHSELNLSSLELGDSALYFCASSRFDGADTQYFGPGTRLTVL.

The J gene is TRBJ1-5, the V gene TRBV30; possibly TRBD1 for D (6 bases). This CDR3 contains 15 residues. The germline V and J ends were trimmed by 0 bases and 1 base, with 10 bases remaining between them. Germline assignment: CDR1 GTSNPN and CDR2 SVGIG (reference sequence). CDR3: CAWSVGGGSNQPQHF. The DNA of the CDR3 is TGTGCCTGGAGTGTAGGGGGGGGGAGCAATCAGCCCCAGCATTTT. Variable domain in full (rest from reference TRBV30 and TRBJ1-5): SQTIHQWPATLVQPVGSPLSLECTVEGTSNPNLYWYRQAAGRGLQLLFYSVGIGQISSEVPQNLSASRPQDRQFILSSKKLLLSDSGFYLCAWSVGGGSNQPQHFGDGTRLSIL.

V gene TRBV7-9 combines with J gene TRBJ1-4, with TRBD1 identical over 8 bases. Trimming removed 2 bases from V and 5 bases from J; junction bases left unmatched: 7. Germline lookup yields CDR1 SEHNR and CDR2 FQNEAQ (reference sequence). This CDR3 has 16 amino acids. CDR3: CASSLIRPGGNEKLFF. CDR3 DNA: TGTGCCAGCAGCTTAATTCGGCCAGGGGGCAATGAAAAACTGTTTTTT.

The V and J genes are TRBV19 and TRBJ2-1; the D is unclear. V was shortened by 4 bases and J by 9 bases, with 7 bases between the two germline ends. The CDR3 extends over 11 amino acids. Germline V CDR1 and CDR2: LNHDA, SQIVND (reference sequence). CDR3 nucleotides: TGTGCCAGTAGTAAAGCGTTTGAGCAGTTCTTC. This gives the protein CASSKAFEQFF. Based on the CDR3 plus reference TRBV19 and TRBJ2-1, the full variable domain is DGGITQSPKYLFRKEGQNVTLSCEQNLNHDAMYWYRQDPGQGLRLIYYSQIVNDFQKGDIAEGYSVSREKKESFPLTVTSAQKNPTAFYLCASSKAFEQFFGPGTRLTVL.

This chain links TRBV10-3 with TRBJ1-1; 8 bases are shared with TRBD1. Trimming at V came to 7 bases and at J to 4 bases, leaving 11 bases not matched to a gene. In germline, CDR1 is ENHRY, CDR2 SYGVKD. The CDR3 runs to 15 residues. The CDR3 nucleotides are TGTGCCATCAAGGGAGGGGACAGGCTTGGCACTGAAGCTTTCTTT. This encodes CAIKGGDRLGTEAFF.

Concerning this clone itself: Distinct nucleotide sequences in the sample also encode this CDR3. J is TRBJ2-2 and V is TRBV19; D is undetermined. The CDR3 consists of 16 residues. Looked up from germline, CDR1 is LNHDA and CDR2 is SQIVND (reference sequence). V was cut by 0 bases and J by 1 base, with 9 bases left in between. The CDR3 DNA reads as TGTGCCAGTAGTATAGACGGGCGGCGGAACACCGGGGAGCTGTTTTTT. Encoded protein: CASSIDGRRNTGELFF.

This chain joins TRBV28 and TRBJ2-3, with D possibly TRBD2 on 9 matching bases. The germline V gene encodes CDR1 MDHEN and CDR2 SYDVKM. V was cut by 5 bases and J by 0 bases, with 24 bases left in between. This CDR3 is 19 amino acids long. This CDR3 reads CASSTGGRLAVSSTDTQYF. The CDR3 bases are TGTGCCAGCAGTACAGGGGGGAGACTAGCGGTCTCTAGCACAGATACGCAGTATTTT.